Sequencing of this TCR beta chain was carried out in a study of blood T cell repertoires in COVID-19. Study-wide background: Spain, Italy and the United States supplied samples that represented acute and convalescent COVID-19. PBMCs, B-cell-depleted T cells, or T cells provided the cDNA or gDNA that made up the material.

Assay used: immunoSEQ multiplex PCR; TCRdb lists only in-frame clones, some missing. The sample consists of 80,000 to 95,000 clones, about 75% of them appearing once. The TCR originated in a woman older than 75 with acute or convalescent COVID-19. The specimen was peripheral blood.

CDR3 sequence: CASSPRQGQDTEAFF. CDR3 nucleotides: TGTGCCAGCAGCCCCCGACAGGGCCAGGACACTGAAGCTTTCTTT. The chain links TRBV9 to TRBJ1-1, with 7 nucleotides matching TRBD1. The CDR3 length is 15 residues. CDR1 and CDR2 from the germline V gene are SGDLS and YYNGEE. Germline trimming cut 4 bases from V and 3 bases from J; bases unmatched to any gene: 9. The full variable domain, with the rest looked up from reference TRBV9 and TRBJ1-1, is DSGVTQTPKHLITATGQRVTLRCSPRSGDLSVYWYQQSLDQGLQFLIQYYNGEERAKGNILERFSAQQFPDLHSELNLSSLELGDSALYFCASSPRQGQDTEAFFGQGTRLTVV.